The clone carrying this T cell receptor (beta chain) was picked up a small number of times. What it binds is not known. A multiplex PCR was run with 60 Vbeta primers and 13 Jbeta primers. TCRdb's copy holds only in-frame clones and misses some; the assay was immunoSEQ multiplex PCR. The data show some 98,000 clones, 80% to 85% seen once. The data belong to a study of cytomegalovirus exposure and HLA in healthy donors. The CDR3 consists of 13 residues. The ends were cut back, 4 bases at V and 1 base at J, with 4 bases in the middle. Germline CDR1 and CDR2: PRHDT and FYEKMQ (reference sequence). Study-wide findings and caveats: Productive status was seen about 87% or about 30% of the time for most TCR beta V segments in an earlier analysis.

V usage is TRBV13 and J usage is TRBJ2-2; D uncertain. The sequence derives from a man aged 40-49 years in good health and CMV-seronegative. Sequences were obtained from PBMCs. CDR3 in amino acids: CASSSRNTGELFF. CDR3 nucleotides: TGTGCCAGCAGCTCGCGGAACACCGGGGAGCTGTTTTTT.